This passage covers 27 T cell receptor beta chains from one sample sequenced in a study of blood T cell repertoires in COVID-19. Only in-frame clones appear in the TCRdb table, and some are missing; sequencing was by immunoSEQ multiplex PCR. The sample lists some 240,000 clones, 65% to 85% occurring once. The sequenced sample was peripheral blood. The receptors shown here come from a middle-aged woman who had recovered from COVID-19.

With respect to this clone: Germline is not matched at one junction end, which may reflect a read error. Other nucleotide sequences from this sample produce the same CDR3. The chain combines TRBV27 with TRBJ1-5; 8 nucleotides align to TRBD1. The CDR3 loop spans 14 amino acids. Germline loops: CDR1 MNHEY, CDR2 SMNVEV (reference sequence). The chain's CDR3 is CASRGQGGNQPQHF. CDR3 nucleotide sequence: TGTGCCAGCAGAGGACAGGGTGGCAATCAGCCCCAACATTTT.

The chain has TRBV19 and TRBJ2-7; D is perhaps TRBD1 (6 bases). Trimming cost V 3 bases and J 7 bases, with 16 bases left between them. Germline V gene lookup returns CDR1 LNHDA and CDR2 SQIVND (reference sequence). The CDR3 covers 14 residues. CDR3 in DNA: TGTGCCAGTAGTATTGGTTGGGGACAAAGTGAGCAGTACTTC. Translation gives CASSIGWGQSEQYF.

The chain uses TRBV3-1 (or the pseudogene TRBV3-2) and TRBJ2-5, with D hard to call. The CDR3 is 13 amino acids. Trimming removed 0 bases at V and 5 bases at J, with 7 bases between. Per the germline V gene, CDR1 is LGHDT and CDR2 is YNNKEL (reference sequence). The CDR3 spells CASSQDRLETQYF. The CDR3 coding sequence is TGTGCCAGCAGCCAAGATCGTCTGGAGACCCAGTACTTC.

In DNA, the CDR3 is TGTGCCAGCAGCACCCGACAGGGAAGTACTGAAGCTTTCTTT. This sequence encodes CASSTRQGSTEAFF. This chain links TRBV5-4 with TRBJ1-1, with TRBD1 matching 7 bases. This CDR3 has 14 residues. Germline CDR1 is SGHNT and CDR2 is YYREEE (reference sequence). With V trimmed by 4 bases and J by 5 bases, 8 bases remained unmatched.

The count of this clone is one. The gene calls are TRBV5-4 and TRBJ2-1; possibly TRBD2 for D (6 bases). Germline CDR1 and CDR2: SGHNT and YYREEE (reference sequence). This CDR3 has 16 amino acids. V shed 4 bases and J shed 4 bases, with 18 bases lying between them. CDR3 sequence: CASSALGRGTYNEQFF. DNA of the CDR3: TGTGCCAGCAGCGCTCTGGGACGGGGGACTTACAATGAGCAGTTCTTC.

V gene TRBV2 combines with J gene TRBJ1-6, with D perhaps TRBD1 (5 bases). The germline V gene has CDR1 SNHLY and CDR2 FYNNEI. V lost 6 bases, J lost 6 bases, and 12 bases lay in between. The CDR3 sequence is 14 residues long. This CDR3 is CASRLEGTNSPLHF. In DNA, the CDR3 is TGTGCCAGCAGGTTGGAGGGGACTAATTCACCCCTCCACTTT.

This clone was observed a handful of times. The J gene is TRBJ2-3, the V gene TRBV4-1, with 8 nucleotides matching TRBD1. The CDR3 is made up of 18 amino acids. The germline V gene has CDR1 MGHRA and CDR2 YSYEKL. The V gene end was trimmed by 1 base and the J gene end by 0 bases; junction bases not matched to a gene: 9. The CDR3 DNA sequence: TGCGCCAGCAGCCAAGGGGGGTGGACAGGGAGTAGCACAGATACGCAGTATTTT. Protein sequence: CASSQGGWTGSSTDTQYF.

V is TRBV28 and J is TRBJ1-2, with D perhaps matching TRBD1 (5 bases). Looked up from germline, CDR1 is MDHEN and CDR2 is SYDVKM. This CDR3 is built from 13 residues. Between the trimmed V and J ends, which lost 11 bases and 2 bases, there was a span of 15 bases. The CDR3 protein is CAATPPGNYGYTF. The DNA for the CDR3 is TGTGCCGCGACGCCTCCAGGGAACTATGGCTACACCTTC.

This chain connects TRBV5-1 to TRBJ1-6, with 8 bases lining up with TRBD1. Germline values: CDR1 SGHRS, CDR2 YFSETQ. CDR3 length: 15 residues. J gave up 10 bases and V 2 bases, and 8 bases lay outside the gene matches. CDR3 loop: CASSFGRGLRSPLHF. CDR3 DNA: TGCGCCAGCAGCTTCGGCAGGGGGCTTCGATCACCCCTCCACTTT.

The chain is built from TRBV19 and TRBJ2-1; D possibly corresponds to TRBD1 (6 bases). This CDR3 contains 15 residues. CDR1 and CDR2 (germline): LNHDA, SQIVND (reference sequence). The V gene lost 6 bases and the J gene lost 0 bases, with 12 bases spanning the gap. This CDR3 is CASSPQGSSYNEQFF. CDR3 nucleotide sequence: TGTGCCAGTAGCCCACAGGGATCCTCCTACAATGAGCAGTTCTTC.

The rearrangement joins TRBV6-6 to TRBJ2-7; D possibly corresponds to TRBD1 (7 bases). The CDR3 is 15 amino acids. V lost 6 bases and J 3 bases, leaving 18 bases between the germline ends. Per germline, CDR1 MNHNY and CDR2 SVGAGI (reference sequence). The CDR3: CASRPGGGGDYEQYF. In nucleotides, the CDR3 is TGTGCCAGCAGACCCGGAGGGGGCGGGGACTACGAGCAGTACTTC.

This chain uses TRBV5-4 with TRBJ1-4, with D unclear. The V end lost 1 base, the J end lost 4 bases, and 8 bases lay between the germline ends. The CDR3 extends over 14 amino acids. Germline-derived CDR1 and CDR2 are SGHNT and YYREEE (reference sequence). Here the CDR3 DNA reads TGTGCCAGCAGCTTGTGGGCAGATAATGAAAAACTGTTTTTT. Its protein is CASSLWADNEKLFF.

V is TRBV6-6 and J is TRBJ2-1; 11 bases map to TRBD2. Germline CDR1 is MNHNY and CDR2 is SVGAGI (reference sequence). This CDR3 region has 15 residues. Trimming cost V 4 bases and J 4 bases; bases outside gene matches: 3. This CDR3 reads CASSWTSGQYNEQFF. In nucleotides, the CDR3 is TGTGCCAGCAGTTGGACTAGCGGGCAATACAATGAGCAGTTCTTC.

The chain employs TRBV2 and TRBJ1-1; a possible D gene is TRBD1 (5 bases). Germline CDR1 reads SNHLY; CDR2 reads FYNNEI. The CDR3 is 12 amino acids. V lost 4 bases and J 6 bases, leaving 9 bases between the germline ends. The chain's CDR3 is CASSGRGPEAFF. The CDR3 bases are TGTGCCAGCAGTGGGAGGGGTCCTGAAGCTTTCTTT.

The rearrangement joins TRBV5-1 to TRBJ1-2; D is uncertain. Germline CDR1 reads SGHRS; CDR2 reads YFSETQ. The CDR3 has 14 amino acids. V lost 0 bases, J lost 1 base, and 7 bases lay in between. The CDR3 nucleotides are TGCGCCAGCAGCTTGGACAGCTATAACTATGGCTACACCTTC. It translates to CASSLDSYNYGYTF.

The V gene is TRBV7-2, the J gene TRBJ1-1; D might be TRBD1 (6 bases). This CDR3 comprises 17 residues. Trimming took off 5 bases at V and 4 bases at J, with 23 bases between the two ends. The germline gives CDR1 SGHTA, CDR2 FQGNSA. CDR3 loop: CASSGLDVDRIGTEAFF. Here the CDR3 DNA reads TGTGCCAGCAGCGGCCTTGACGTCGACAGGATTGGCACTGAAGCTTTCTTT.

The rearrangement links TRBV12-3 or TRBV12-4 to TRBJ1-5; D perhaps matches TRBD1 (6 bases). Trimming shortened V by 4 bases and J by 7 bases, and 11 bases separated the two germline ends. The CDR3 has 13 amino acids. CDR3 DNA sequence: TGTGCCAGCAGTTCAGGGGTAAGGCAGCCCCAGCATTTT. This encodes CASSSGVRQPQHF.

The rearrangement joins TRBV28 to TRBJ2-1; TRBD1 aligns across 11 bases. Germline V CDR1 and CDR2: MDHEN, SYDVKM. V gave up 4 bases and J gave up 12 bases; unmatched junction bases: 11. The CDR3 loop spans 15 amino acids. CDR3 nucleotides: TGTGCCAGCAGTTCGGTGGGACAGGGGGGGTATGGGCAGTTCTTC. It encodes CASSSVGQGGYGQFF.

V usage is TRBV9 and J usage is TRBJ2-3, with no clear D. Germline assignment: CDR1 SGDLS and CDR2 YYNGEE. V lost 0 bases and J 6 bases, leaving 5 bases between the germline ends. This CDR3 comprises 12 residues. In DNA form, the CDR3 reads TGTGCCAGCAGCGTAGGGCGGGATACGCAGTATTTT. Translated: CASSVGRDTQYF.

The chain employs TRBV15 and TRBJ1-2; 8 positions match TRBD1. Trimming at V came to 5 bases and at J to 7 bases, leaving 9 bases not matched to a gene. Germline loops: CDR1 LNHNV, CDR2 YYDKDF (reference sequence). CDR3 length: 14 residues. As DNA, the CDR3 is TGTGCCACCAGCCTCGACAGGGGATTTCGTGGCTACACCTTC. Protein sequence: CATSLDRGFRGYTF.

The chain recombines TRBV30 with TRBJ2-5, with D tentatively TRBD2 (7 bases). From germline, CDR1 is GTSNPN and CDR2 SVGIG (reference sequence). The V gene lost 0 bases and the J gene lost 5 bases, with 16 bases spanning the gap. The CDR3 is 15 residues long. The CDR3 is CAWSVWRGPEETQYF. The CDR3 nucleotides are TGTGCCTGGAGTGTCTGGCGGGGGCCCGAGGAGACCCAGTACTTC.

The table lists this clone with a count of one. This chain joins TRBV27 and TRBJ1-2; 11 bases agree with TRBD1. The CDR3 has 15 amino acids. CDR1 and CDR2 from the germline V gene are MNHEY and SMNVEV (reference sequence). V gave up 4 bases and J gave up 6 bases; unmatched junction bases: 7. CDR3 DNA sequence: TGTGCCAGCAGTTCGCTCGGACAGGGGGCGAATGGCTACACCTTC. It yields the protein CASSSLGQGANGYTF.

This clone has just a few counts. The rearrangement uses TRBV2 and TRBJ1-3; weak D call: TRBD1 (5 bases). Germline values: CDR1 SNHLY, CDR2 FYNNEI. The CDR3 loop spans 16 amino acids. V was shortened by 5 bases and J by 4 bases, with 18 bases between the two germline ends. In DNA, the CDR3 is TGTGCCAGCAGTCAAAGGGACTCCCGGAGCGGAAACACCATATATTTT. It translates to CASSQRDSRSGNTIYF.

The chain employs TRBV4-1 and TRBJ1-1; unclear D gene. V lost 4 bases and J lost 0, with 15 bases in between. This CDR3 is 16 amino acids long. CDR1 MGHRA and CDR2 YSYEKL come from the germline V gene. The CDR3 sequence: CASSREQTEMNTEAFF. The CDR3 bases are TGCGCCAGCAGCCGTGAACAGACCGAGATGAACACTGAAGCTTTCTTT.

The chain has TRBV5-1 and TRBJ2-5; TRBD1 matches at 10 bases. Germline assignment: CDR1 SGHRS and CDR2 YFSETQ. V dropped 3 bases and J dropped 4; count of bases not matched to a gene: 6. The CDR3 is 15 amino acids. CDR3 loop: CASSSRDRGIETQYF. CDR3 sequence (DNA): TGCGCCAGCAGCTCCCGGGACAGGGGTATAGAGACCCAGTACTTC.

This clone occurred a few times. The V gene is TRBV5-1, the J gene TRBJ2-3; D unclear. The CDR3 extends over 12 amino acids. Trimming took off 3 bases at V and 0 bases at J, with 2 bases between the two ends. Germline V gene sequence: CDR1 SGHRS, CDR2 YFSETQ. DNA of the CDR3: TGCGCCAGCAGCTCTAGCACAGATACGCAGTATTTT. As protein: CASSSSTDTQYF. The full variable domain, its missing parts supplied by reference TRBV5-1 and TRBJ2-3, is KAGVTQTPRYLIKTRGQQVTLSCSPISGHRSVSWYQQTPGQGLQFLFEYFSETQRNKGNFPGRFSGRQFSNSRSEMNVSTLELGDSALYLCASSSSTDTQYFGPGTRLTVL.

The J gene is TRBJ1-2, the V gene TRBV14; no clear D. The ends were cut back, 4 bases at V and 0 bases at J, with 12 bases in the middle. Germline V gene sequence: CDR1 SGHDN, CDR2 FVKESK. The CDR3 has 15 amino acids. The CDR3 spells CASSRNNRANYGYTF. CDR3 bases: TGTGCCAGCAGCCGGAACAATCGGGCTAACTATGGCTACACCTTC.